The present TCR beta chain was sequenced within a study of T cell responses to AZD1222 COVID-19 vaccine (dated by TCRdb to the early 2020s). With respect to the entire study: AZD1222 recipients whose second dose came at about 4 weeks and those whose second dose came at about 12 weeks were combined into one group, since spike-specific TCR depth and breadth did not differ between the two schedules. TCR sequencing covered some 240 trial participants: 200 to 220 given two doses of AZD1222 and around 25 given two doses of MenACWY control vaccine. Enrollment into the trials was organized by age into subgroups of 18-55, 56-69 and 70-plus years, and those subgroups contained about 150, 27 and 61 TCR-sequenced participants, respectively.

The time point label of this sample denotes: baseline before first vaccination. Vaccinee samples were obtained from the UK trials COV001 and COV002, which included a single-blind randomized controlled phase 2/3 trial of AZD1222 (ChAdOx1 nCoV-19) in healthy adults. For TCRbeta chain sequencing, PBMC samples from trial participants were taken at day 0 and at day 28 after the second dose. General conclusions and limits of the study: Spike-specific TCR breadth and depth rose significantly after two AZD1222 doses compared with day 0 and with MenACWY recipients. Reportedly, almost half of the unique spike-specific TCRs recognized epitopes lying outside the regions that are mutated in the B.1.351 and B.1.1.7 variants. CD4 TCRs associated with the vaccine covered the entire spike protein, and the dominant responses were in regions 160-218 and 743-854. Because no day 14 peak-response samples were available, repertoires were characterized only after the peak T cell response. Participants were mostly white British, with more females than males. The authors suggested clonal diversity may have been underestimated. Only five to seven AZD1222 recipients were SARS-CoV-2 seropositive at baseline, limiting conclusions about previously exposed vaccinees. The 56-69-year group was small, and its depth increase did not reach significance, likely because of low power.

The germline V gene (reference sequence) provides CDR1 MNHEY and CDR2 SMNVEV. The V end loses 6 bases and the J end loses 6 bases, and a stretch of 15 bases separates them. The CDR3 spans 15 residues, from the cysteine through the phenylalanine. Only CDR3 DNA remains: 45 bases, in frame from the first base. The CDR3 regions of human TCRbeta chains were subjected to immunosequencing. The authors processed their data as follows. Repertoire TCRs were checked for matches against a reference library of SARS-CoV-2-specific TCRs that had been generated using the MIRA antigen-specificity platform. Breadth meant the fraction of unique TCRs that were SARS-CoV-2-associated, whereas depth meant the fraction of total T cells that were SARS-CoV-2-associated. Each spike-specific TCR was assigned to its reactive spike region and to a CD4 or CD8 class using the MIRA data. Log10-transformed breadth and depth values were compared by one-way ANOVA with Sidak's multiple comparisons tests. TCRdb provides this immuneACCESS table in a form limited to in-frame rearrangements. Some clones are lacking; in checked studies, under half of them reflect an unresolved V gene, and why the rest are absent is not known. V, J and clone size derive from that table, while D and trimming were established from the DNA sequence. The sample records about 110,000 clones, 85% to 90% of which are singletons. About 4.9% of the sample rests with the top ten.

As for this clone: Its cognate antigen has yet to be identified. Base quality data are lacking; no much larger clone is found one base away.

The chain is encoded by TRBV27 joined to TRBJ1-6, and the D gene may be TRBD1, 6 bases matching. The source is an adult in good health. This specimen was peripheral blood, taken on day 0 of AZD1222 vaccination. The nucleotides are TGTGCCAGCAGCTCGGGGACAAGCGGTAATTCACCCCTCCACTTT. Translated, this gives CASSSGTSGNSPLHF.